The clone carrying this T cell receptor (beta chain) was observed a handful of times. The V gene end was trimmed by 2 bases and the J gene end by 0 bases; junction bases not matched to a gene: 7. From germline, CDR1 is MNHNY and CDR2 SVGAGI (reference sequence). The CDR3 has 17 amino acids. TCRdb itself ran the 5' RACE reads through MiXCR, one entry per CDR3 protein. Among 120,000 or so distinct CDR3 sequences listed, more than 15% were seen once. The sample comes from a study of T-cell memory formation after mild COVID-19. The V and J genes are TRBV6-6 and TRBJ2-3, with 8 bases fitting TRBD2. The sequenced sample was PBMCs or a T cell subset sorted from them (not recorded which). The clonotype was recovered from a man between 18 and 35 years old who had mild COVID-19 (a few samples of this study predate the infection). Cell type and time point are not known. Here the CDR3 reads CASSYPQRGTSTDTQYF. CDR3 sequence (DNA): TGTGCCAGCAGTTACCCCCAGCGGGGGACTAGCACAGATACGCAGTATTTT.